These 11 T cell receptor beta chains originate from one sample sequenced in a study of beta chain features in type 1 diabetes. Expressed TCRB transcripts got sequenced, as all isolated RNA was reverse transcribed. Clones were read by immunoSEQ multiplex PCR, and TCRdb kept only the in-frame ones, dropping some. The table shows 900,000 or so clones, with 15% to 20% occurring only once. Input material: naive CD4+ T cells from blood. These receptors were taken from a woman aged 18-29 years in good health.

This clone was picked up a small number of times. The chain links TRBV7-9 to TRBJ2-1, with D possibly TRBD1 on 5 matching bases. From germline, CDR1 is SEHNR and CDR2 FQNEAQ (reference sequence). This CDR3 has 15 residues. Trimming removed 1 base at V and 1 base at J, with 8 bases between. CDR3 sequence: CASSLVGQSYNEQFF. The CDR3 DNA reads TGTGCCAGCAGCTTAGTGGGGCAGTCCTACAATGAGCAGTTCTTC. Together with reference TRBV7-9 and TRBJ2-1, the CDR3 gives the full variable domain: DTGVSQNPRHKITKRGQNVTFRCDPISEHNRLYWYRQTLGQGPEFLTYFQNEAQLEKSRLLSDRFSAERPKGSFSTLEIQRTEQGDSAMYLCASSLVGQSYNEQFFGPGTRLTVL.

This clone was seen a few times. The chain uses TRBV2 and TRBJ1-5; no firm D call. CDR3 size: 12 residues. CDR1 is SNHLY and CDR2 is FYNNEI in the germline V gene. Trimming removed 8 bases from V and 8 bases from J, with 13 bases in between. This CDR3 is CASASEGEPQHF. The CDR3 DNA reads TGTGCCAGCGCCAGTGAGGGTGAGCCCCAGCATTTT.

This clone was recorded a few times. This chain connects TRBV7-9 to TRBJ2-3; D is uncertain. Looked up from germline, CDR1 is SEHNR and CDR2 is FQNEAQ (reference sequence). The CDR3 loop spans 16 amino acids. The V end was cut by 5 bases, the J end by 6 bases, with 21 bases between. The CDR3: CASSPTLVRAQDTQYF. CDR3 nucleotide sequence: TGTGCCAGCAGCCCTACGCTGGTTCGGGCTCAGGATACGCAGTATTTT.

With respect to this clone: Other DNA variants within this sample encode the same CDR3. The chain uses TRBV28 and TRBJ1-2; D gene unclear. This CDR3 comprises 12 residues. CDR1 is MDHEN and CDR2 is SYDVKM in the germline V gene. Trimming took off 3 bases at V and 5 bases at J, with 7 bases between the two ends. The CDR3 here is CASSFSGYGYTF. DNA for the CDR3: TGTGCCAGCAGTTTTTCGGGTTATGGCTACACCTTC.

This clone was seen more than once but under ten times. V usage is TRBV7-8 and J usage is TRBJ2-1, with TRBD2 identical over 13 bases. V shed 5 bases, J shed 8 bases, and the junction held 6 bases outside the gene matches. This CDR3 has 15 residues. The germline gives CDR1 SGHVS, CDR2 FQNEAQ. The DNA for the CDR3 is TGTGCCAGCAGCGGAACTAGCGGGAGGGGCTATGAGCAGTTCTTC. It is translated as CASSGTSGRGYEQFF.

As to this clone: At the DNA level, this CDR3 is encoded by other sequences in the same sample as well. The chain couples TRBV5-1 to TRBJ2-3; 9 bases align to TRBD2. CDR1 and CDR2 from the germline V gene are SGHRS and YFSETQ. V was clipped by 7 bases and J by 1 base; unmatched bases: 1. The CDR3 length is 13 residues. Here the CDR3 DNA reads TGCGCCAGCCGGACTAGCGGCACAGATACGCAGTATTTT. Translating gives CASRTSGTDTQYF.

V usage is TRBV6-5 and J usage is TRBJ1-5, with 7 bases that match TRBD1. CDR1 MNHEY and CDR2 SVGAGI come from the germline V gene. CDR3 length: 13 residues. With V trimmed by 7 bases and J by 7 bases, 7 bases remained unmatched. As DNA, the CDR3 is TGTGCCAGCACTTTACGGACAGGCCAGCCCCAGCATTTT. Translating gives CASTLRTGQPQHF.

The J gene is TRBJ2-5, the V gene TRBV7-6, with no clear D. Germline V gene lookup returns CDR1 SGHVS and CDR2 FNYEAQ. Trimming stripped 3 bases from V and 7 bases from J, with 9 bases between. This CDR3 has 12 amino acids. The DNA of the CDR3 is TGTGCCAGCAGCTTTGGCGATGGGACCCAGTACTTC. Its translation: CASSFGDGTQYF.

This clone was seen a few times. The DNA for the CDR3 is TGTGCCAGCAGCTTGGCCCCAGGGAACTATGGCTACACCTTC. Translating it yields CASSLAPGNYGYTF. The chain combines TRBV5-5 with TRBJ1-2, with a weak D call TRBD1 (5 bases). Germline V CDR1 and CDR2: SGHKS, YYEKEE (reference sequence). V was shortened by 0 bases and J by 2 bases, with 8 bases between the two germline ends. The CDR3 runs to 14 residues.

The rearrangement uses TRBV27 and TRBJ2-3; D possibly corresponds to TRBD1 (6 bases). Between the trimmed V and J ends, which lost 1 base and 2 bases, there was a span of 16 bases. This CDR3 is built from 17 residues. The germline V gene has CDR1 MNHEY and CDR2 SMNVEV (reference sequence). CDR3 region: CASSLYRVGEPTDTQYF. The CDR3 coding sequence is TGTGCCAGCAGTTTATACAGGGTGGGAGAACCCACAGATACGCAGTATTTT.

This clone has only a few counts. This sample also contains other DNA sequences that code for the same CDR3. The V call is TRBV28, the J call TRBJ1-2; 8 bases are a match to TRBD1. Germline V gene sequence: CDR1 MDHEN, CDR2 SYDVKM. After removal of 5 bases from V and 2 bases from J, the junction contained 4 bases not matched to a gene. This CDR3 spans 14 amino acids. In nucleotides, the CDR3 is TGTGCCAGCAGTGCAGGGGGCGCGAACTATGGCTACACCTTC. Protein sequence: CASSAGGANYGYTF.